The 10 T cell receptor beta chains below all came from one sample that was sequenced in a study of CD4 T cells in relation to SARS-CoV-2 and coronaviruses (dated by TCRdb to the early 2020s). CD4+ T cells from unexposed donors were collected before the COVID-19 pandemic (2011-2018). Library preparation was by the immunoSEQ multiplex PCR assay. Held by TCRdb, this immuneACCESS table contains in-frame sequences only and omits some clones. Under half of the omission traces to an unresolved V gene where checked; the cause of the rest is unknown. This sample has about 59,000 clones in its table, and about nine tenths of those were observed once. Around 1.3% of the sample is held by the ten biggest clonotypes. The sequenced material came from memory CD4+ T cells from PBMCs. The label giving this sample's cell subset or site can be read as: memory (non-naive) CD4+ T cells. The receptors derive from a human donor in good health.

The rearrangement links TRBV27 to TRBJ1-1; 8 bases are a match to TRBD1. The CDR3 runs 12 residues. The trim removed 4 bases at V and 10 bases at J, leaving 5 bases unmatched. Germline CDR1 and CDR2: MNHEY and SMNVEV (reference sequence). The CDR3 sequence: CASSSQTGAAFF. CDR3 bases: TGTGCCAGCAGTTCGCAGACAGGGGCAGCTTTCTTT.

The chain is built from TRBV5-1 and TRBJ2-7, with 7 bases identical to TRBD1. Trimming removed 8 bases from V and 5 bases from J; junction bases left unmatched: 10. The germline CDR1 and CDR2 sequences are SGHRS and YFSETQ. This CDR3 has 13 residues. CDR3 nucleotide sequence: TGCGCCAGTGCAGGGGGTAGGCAAAACGAGCAGTACTTC. Translation: CASAGGRQNEQYF.

V usage is TRBV28 and J usage is TRBJ1-5; D gene uncertain. The V end was cut by 5 bases, the J end by 4 bases, with 12 bases between. Germline V CDR1 and CDR2: MDHEN, SYDVKM. This CDR3 contains 14 residues. CDR3 coding DNA: TGTGCCAGCAGTGGGGTTCAGTGGAATCAGCCCCAGCATTTT. This translates into CASSGVQWNQPQHF.

V gene TRBV19 combines with J gene TRBJ2-7; the D is unclear. Trimming took off 3 bases at V and 6 bases at J, with 15 bases between the two ends. The CDR3 runs to 14 residues. The germline V gene encodes CDR1 LNHDA and CDR2 SQIVND (reference sequence). As DNA, the CDR3 is TGTGCCAGTAGTATTAAAGTAGGGATTGGCGAGCAGTACTTC. Residues: CASSIKVGIGEQYF.

This clone was recorded only once. The chain recombines TRBV19 with TRBJ2-6; D uncertain. This CDR3 spans 16 amino acids. Germline CDR1 is LNHDA and CDR2 is SQIVND (reference sequence). Between the trimmed V and J ends, which lost 0 bases and 4 bases, there was a span of 10 bases. CDR3 sequence: CASSIDVRAGANVLTF. CDR3 DNA sequence: TGTGCCAGTAGTATAGATGTGAGAGCCGGGGCCAACGTCCTGACTTTC.

Here the CDR3 reads CASSVGGYEQYF. The DNA for the CDR3 is TGCGCCAGCAGTGTCGGAGGATACGAGCAGTACTTC. The gene calls are TRBV10-2 and TRBJ2-7; a weak D match, TRBD2 (5 bases). Trimming cost V 4 bases and J 4 bases, with 8 bases left between them. The CDR3 contains 12 residues. CDR1 and CDR2 from the germline V gene are WSHSY and SAAADI.

This chain uses TRBV2 with TRBJ2-7, with a possible D match to TRBD2 (5 bases). Germline V CDR1 and CDR2: SNHLY, FYNNEI. The CDR3 has 12 amino acids. V was clipped by 6 bases and J by 6 bases, with 12 bases between them. CDR3: CASRPSGSEQYF. CDR3 sequence (DNA): TGTGCCAGCAGGCCTTCGGGGAGCGAGCAGTACTTC.

The CDR3 sequence: CASSLLGRRDTEAFF. The CDR3 bases are TGTGCCAGCAGCTTGTTAGGGCGGAGGGACACTGAAGCTTTCTTT. The chain is built from TRBV5-6 and TRBJ1-1; no clear D gene. The CDR3 is made up of 15 amino acids. Germline CDR1 is SGHDT and CDR2 is YYEEEE. V dropped 1 base and J dropped 3 bases, with 13 bases sitting between them.

The J gene is TRBJ1-1, the V gene TRBV5-1; D gene uncertain. Trimming took 0 bases from V and 4 from J, leaving 10 bases between them. There are 14 residues in the CDR3. The germline CDR1 and CDR2 sequences are SGHRS and YFSETQ. The CDR3 sequence is CASSLEPGITEAFF. CDR3 DNA sequence: TGCGCCAGCAGCTTGGAACCGGGGATCACTGAAGCTTTCTTT.

This chain joins TRBV19 and TRBJ2-1, with a possible D match to TRBD1 (5 bases). The CDR3 runs to 12 residues. The germline V gene encodes CDR1 LNHDA and CDR2 SQIVND (reference sequence). The V and J ends lost 3 bases and 14 bases respectively, with 14 bases between them. The CDR3 DNA reads TGTGCCAGTAGTATCCCCCAGGGCCTGGAGTTCTTC. Amino acids: CASSIPQGLEFF.